One sample yielded the 28 T cell receptor beta chains listed below, sequenced in a study of cytomegalovirus exposure and HLA in healthy donors. Vbeta (60) and Jbeta (13) primers were used in the PCR. The protocol was immunoSEQ multiplex PCR, while the TCRdb copy is restricted to in-frame clones and leaves out a portion. Among about 98,000 clones listed, around 75% were seen once. Material: PBMCs. These receptors were collected from a man between 18 and 29 years old in good health and CMV-seropositive.

In this sample, this clone turned up once. The chain carries TRBV30 and TRBJ2-7; 7 bases are a match to TRBD1. V was clipped by 0 bases and J by 6 bases; unmatched bases: 8. The CDR3 is 14 amino acids. Per the germline V gene, CDR1 is GTSNPN and CDR2 is SVGIG (reference sequence). The CDR3 here is CAWSVLGTAGEQYF. The CDR3 region has the DNA TGTGCCTGGAGTGTCCTCGGGACAGCAGGCGAGCAGTACTTC.

The chain uses TRBV30 and TRBJ1-2; D uncertain. This CDR3 spans 11 amino acids. The V gene's germline CDR1 is GTSNPN and CDR2 SVGIG (reference sequence). Trimming pared 5 bases from V and 7 bases from J, leaving 11 bases between. The CDR3 DNA follows: TGTGCCTGGCCTACTTCCGTTGGCTACACCTTC. Translation: CAWPTSVGYTF. The full variable domain, in which reference TRBV30 and TRBJ1-2 provide the parts outside the CDR3, is SQTIHQWPATLVQPVGSPLSLECTVEGTSNPNLYWYRQAAGRGLQLLFYSVGIGQISSEVPQNLSASRPQDRQFILSSKKLLLSDSGFYLCAWPTSVGYTFGSGTRLTVV.

The chain is built from TRBV27 and TRBJ1-1; D is uncertain. The length of the CDR3 is 18 residues. Germline lookup yields CDR1 MNHEY and CDR2 SMNVEV (reference sequence). Trimming took 1 base from V and 6 from J, leaving 24 bases between them. CDR3 DNA sequence: TGTGCCAGCAGTTTATTATCCGTTGTAGGAGGGTCTGGCGCTGAAGCTTTCTTT. Translated, it gives CASSLLSVVGGSGAEAFF.

This clone was detected only a few times. The gene calls are TRBV27 and TRBJ2-5, with TRBD2 matching over 14 bases. The V and J ends lost 6 bases and 2 bases, in that order; junction bases with no gene match: 2. From germline, CDR1 is MNHEY and CDR2 SMNVEV (reference sequence). The CDR3 has 15 residues. The CDR3 sequence is CASRGTSGGQETQYF. In nucleotides, the CDR3 is TGTGCCAGCAGGGGGACTAGCGGGGGACAAGAGACCCAGTACTTC.

The V call is TRBV4-1, the J call TRBJ2-5; D call uncertain. The end of the DNA fits TRBJ2-7 better, so the J call may be wrong. CDR1 MGHRA and CDR2 YSYEKL come from the germline V gene. The CDR3 has 15 amino acids. The CDR3 region has the DNA TGCGCCAGCAGCCTAGATCCTGGTCTACCCTACGAGCAGTACTTC. Protein product: CASSLDPGLPYEQYF.

V usage is TRBV5-1 and J usage is TRBJ2-1; D remains unclear. Germline lookup yields CDR1 SGHRS and CDR2 YFSETQ. V lost 0 bases to trimming and J lost 3 bases, with 13 bases between them. The length of the CDR3 is 16 residues. The CDR3 DNA is TGCGCCAGCAGCTTGGGGAACCTCGGGTACTACAATGAGCAGTTCTTC. It specifies CASSLGNLGYYNEQFF.

This clone came up a few times. The V call is TRBV5-4, the J call TRBJ2-5; a weak D match, TRBD1 (5 bases). The DNA end lines up better with TRBJ2-7; the J call may be wrong. The CDR3 spans 15 residues. The germline gives CDR1 SGHNT, CDR2 YYREEE (reference sequence). In DNA form, the CDR3 reads TGTGCCAGCAGCTTAATAGGGGCTTCCTACTACGAGCAGTACTTC. Translation: CASSLIGASYYEQYF.

This chain uses TRBV10-3 with TRBJ2-2; 14 positions match TRBD2. Germline lookup yields CDR1 ENHRY and CDR2 SYGVKD. This CDR3 spans 16 amino acids. V lost 9 bases to trimming and J lost 6 bases; unmatched junction nucleotides: 9. CDR3 sequence reads: CAIRTKTSGGAGELFF. CDR3 coding DNA: TGTGCCATTCGGACGAAGACTAGCGGGGGGGCCGGGGAGCTGTTTTTT.

The CDR3: CASSFEGGVGYTEAFF. In nucleotides, the CDR3 is TGTGCCAGCAGTTTCGAAGGGGGCGTGGGGTACACTGAAGCTTTCTTT. The chain combines TRBV6-6 with TRBJ1-1, with 7 bases matching TRBD1. The junction had 11 bases not matched to a gene; V was cut back by 4 bases and J by 3 bases. Germline V gives CDR1 MNHNY, CDR2 SVGAGI (reference sequence). This CDR3 comprises 16 residues.

V is TRBV7-9 and J is TRBJ2-4, with TRBD2 matching 7 bases. V shed 5 bases and J 4 bases; nucleotides not matched to a gene: 8. Germline values: CDR1 SEHNR, CDR2 FQNEAQ (reference sequence). This CDR3 is 15 amino acids long. The DNA for the CDR3 is TGTGCCAGCAGCCCTCTAACGGGGGGAAAAAACATTCAGTACTTC. This codes for CASSPLTGGKNIQYF.

This chain joins TRBV28 and TRBJ2-5, with 10 bases identical to TRBD1. The CDR3 runs 15 residues. With 6 bases clipped from V and 5 bases from J, the junction kept 9 bases outside the gene matches. Germline loops: CDR1 MDHEN, CDR2 SYDVKM. The CDR3 reads CASRLRDRGSETQYF. Here the CDR3 DNA reads TGTGCCAGCAGGCTACGGGACAGGGGTTCGGAGACCCAGTACTTC.

This clone was found a few times. V usage is TRBV5-1 and J usage is TRBJ2-3, with TRBD2 matching 11 bases. With V trimmed by 1 base and J by 8 bases, 9 bases remained unmatched. The germline V gene encodes CDR1 SGHRS and CDR2 YFSETQ. The CDR3 consists of 16 residues. In DNA, the CDR3 is TGCGCCAGCAGCTTGCCCACTAGCGGGGGCGGGGGTACGCAGTATTTT. It yields the protein CASSLPTSGGGGTQYF.

J is TRBJ2-7 and V is TRBV7-9; 14 bases line up with TRBD2. Germline values: CDR1 SEHNR, CDR2 FQNEAQ (reference sequence). Trimming took 2 bases from V and 7 from J; bases not matched to a gene: 7. This CDR3 spans 16 amino acids. The CDR3 sequence is CASSLTTSGGAEEQYF. The CDR3 DNA follows: TGTGCCAGCAGCTTAACGACTAGCGGGGGGGCGGAGGAGCAGTACTTC.

The CDR3 nucleotides read TGTGCCAGTACTCCTTGGGGGGGGCGGGGCAATCAGCCCCAGCATTTT. This translates into CASTPWGGRGNQPQHF. V gene TRBV19 combines with J gene TRBJ1-5; tentative D call: TRBD1 (6 bases). V lost 7 bases and J lost 2, with 18 bases in between. Looked up from germline, CDR1 is LNHDA and CDR2 is SQIVND (reference sequence). The CDR3 loop spans 16 amino acids. Full variable domain (outside the CDR3, taken from reference TRBV19 and TRBJ1-5): DGGITQSPKYLFRKEGQNVTLSCEQNLNHDAMYWYRQDPGQGLRLIYYSQIVNDFQKGDIAEGYSVSREKKESFPLTVTSAQKNPTAFYLCASTPWGGRGNQPQHFGDGTRLSIL.

The gene calls are TRBV7-2 and TRBJ1-4; TRBD1 agrees at 9 bases. The CDR3 totals 15 residues. The V and J ends lost 5 bases and 7 bases, in that order; junction bases with no gene match: 8. Per the germline V gene, CDR1 is SGHTA and CDR2 is FQGNSA. CDR3 loop: CASSEGQGSGEKLFF. In DNA, the CDR3 is TGTGCCAGCAGCGAAGGACAGGGGAGTGGTGAAAAACTGTTTTTT.

In DNA form, the CDR3 reads TGTGCCAGCAGCCCGGACAATTTCGCAGATACGCAGTATTTT. This gives the protein CASSPDNFADTQYF. The chain couples TRBV5-4 to TRBJ2-3; possibly TRBD1 for D (5 bases). The V and J ends lost 4 bases and 4 bases respectively, with 13 bases between them. The CDR3 is made up of 14 amino acids. CDR1 SGHNT and CDR2 YYREEE come from the germline V gene (reference sequence).

This clone appeared once. V is TRBV7-8 and J is TRBJ2-7; possibly TRBD1 for D (5 bases). CDR1 SGHVS and CDR2 FQNEAQ come from the germline V gene. This CDR3 has 14 residues. With 4 bases removed from V and 2 bases from J, the gap between germline ends came to 12 bases. The CDR3 DNA is TGTGCCAGCAGCTCCGACTCAGGGCCCTACGAGCAGTACTTC. Its translation: CASSSDSGPYEQYF.

This sequence joins TRBV19 and TRBJ2-7, with 8 bases that match TRBD1. The CDR3 is 14 amino acids. Per germline, CDR1 LNHDA and CDR2 SQIVND (reference sequence). Trimming removed 6 bases from V and 2 bases from J; junction bases left unmatched: 6. The CDR3 sequence is CASSPQGAAYEQYF. The CDR3 DNA sequence: TGTGCCAGTAGCCCGCAGGGGGCCGCCTACGAGCAGTACTTC.

In its sample, this clone was seen a few times. The chain employs TRBV28 and TRBJ1-6; 10 bases are shared with TRBD1. Germline CDR1 and CDR2: MDHEN and SYDVKM. The CDR3 runs to 15 residues. V shed 8 bases, J shed 10 bases, and the junction held 11 bases outside the gene matches. The CDR3 spells CASGLWTGGRSPLHF. DNA of the CDR3: TGTGCCAGCGGCCTCTGGACAGGGGGTCGATCACCCCTCCACTTT.

J is TRBJ2-1 and V is TRBV7-9; 14 bases align to TRBD2. With 4 bases clipped from V and 6 bases from J, the junction kept 11 bases outside the gene matches. Germline values: CDR1 SEHNR, CDR2 FQNEAQ (reference sequence). The CDR3 totals 18 residues. The CDR3 DNA reads TGTGCCAGCAGCTCCAGGACTAGCGGGGGGAGGACTCCCAATGAGCAGTTCTTC. Translating it yields CASSSRTSGGRTPNEQFF.

This clone was detected only once. The V gene is TRBV4-2, the J gene TRBJ2-5; D perhaps matches TRBD2 (5 bases). Trimming removed 0 bases from V and 6 bases from J, with 11 bases in between. The germline V gene has CDR1 LGHNA and CDR2 YNFKEQ. This CDR3 is 14 amino acids long. This CDR3 is CASSQDIREKTQYF. CDR3 nucleotides: TGTGCCAGCAGCCAAGATATTAGGGAGAAGACCCAGTACTTC.

This sequence joins TRBV2 and TRBJ2-5, with 10 bases lining up with TRBD1. The V segment lost 7 bases and the J segment 9 bases; nucleotides outside the gene matches: 8. Germline lookup yields CDR1 SNHLY and CDR2 FYNNEI. The CDR3 contains 13 residues. CDR3 sequence (DNA): TGTGCCAGCACGGGACAGGGGTCAGGGGCCCAGTACTTC. This translates into CASTGQGSGAQYF. Filled out from reference TRBV2 and TRBJ2-5, the complete variable domain reads EPEVTQTPSHQVTQMGQEVILRCVPISNHLYFYWYRQILGQKVEFLVSFYNNEISEKSEIFDDQFSVERPDGSNFTLKIRSTKLEDSAMYFCASTGQGSGAQYFGPGTRLLVL.

V usage is TRBV30 and J usage is TRBJ1-1; D is perhaps TRBD1 (6 bases). The V end was cut by 4 bases, the J end by 0 bases, with 9 bases between. This CDR3 is 13 amino acids long. Germline V gene data show CDR1 as GTSNPN and CDR2 as SVGIG (reference sequence). As DNA, the CDR3 is TGTGCCTGGAACCGACAGGTGAACACTGAAGCTTTCTTT. Translation gives CAWNRQVNTEAFF.

The V gene is TRBV5-5, the J gene TRBJ1-2; 7 bases are shared with TRBD1. Per the germline V gene, CDR1 is SGHKS and CDR2 is YYEKEE (reference sequence). The CDR3 sequence is 15 residues long. After removal of 0 bases from V and 6 bases from J, the junction contained 8 bases not matched to a gene. In nucleotides, the CDR3 is TGTGCCAGCAGCTTGGATCCCAGGGGGAAAGATGGCTACACCTTC. Its translation is CASSLDPRGKDGYTF.

This clone was observed a single time. The V and J genes are TRBV11-3 and TRBJ2-7; 10 positions match TRBD1. The J segment lost 5 bases and the V segment lost 5 bases, leaving 9 bases of the junction unmatched. The CDR3 runs 15 residues. Germline loops: CDR1 SGHNT, CDR2 YENEEA. The CDR3 coding sequence is TGTGCCAGCAGCAAGGGACAGGGGAAGGAGGACGAGCAGTACTTC. Its translation: CASSKGQGKEDEQYF.

Comment on this clone: The germline gene is not matched at one end of the junction; a read error may be the cause. The chain uses TRBV30 and TRBJ1-1; D is undetermined. Germline lookup yields CDR1 GTSNPN and CDR2 SVGIG (reference sequence). CDR3 length equals 12 residues. CDR3 residues: CAWSVLVPEAFF. Here the CDR3 DNA reads TGCGCCTGGAGTGTACTCGTACCTGAAGCTTTCTTT.

Comment on this clone: The junction departs from the called germline gene at one end, perhaps through a read error. DNA for the CDR3: TGCGCCAGCAGCTTGGGCGGGACAGGAAGCACGGATACGCAGTATTTT. This codes for CASSLGGTGSTDTQYF. V is TRBV5-1 and J is TRBJ2-3, with 8 nucleotides matching TRBD1. CDR3 length equals 16 residues. Germline V gene data show CDR1 as SGHRS and CDR2 as YFSETQ.

This clone has only one observation. The V gene is TRBV19, the J gene TRBJ1-1; the D gene is possibly TRBD1 (6 bases). CDR1 is LNHDA, CDR2 SQIVND, per germline (reference sequence). CDR3 length: 15 residues. Trimming removed 1 base from V and 0 bases from J, with 9 bases in between. The CDR3 loop reads CASSIGAGVNTEAFF. CDR3 nucleotide sequence: TGTGCCAGTAGTATAGGGGCAGGGGTGAACACTGAAGCTTTCTTT.